Following are 11 T cell receptor beta chains from one sample sequenced in a study of cytomegalovirus exposure and HLA in healthy donors. Clones were read by immunoSEQ multiplex PCR, and TCRdb kept only the in-frame ones, dropping some. The table lists some 150,000 clones, 70% to 90% of them singletons. Material for sequencing was PBMCs. These receptors all come from a woman aged 25 to 39 in good health and CMV-seropositive.

This chain connects TRBV6-1 to TRBJ2-2, with 9 bases identical to TRBD1. Losses at the gene ends were 3 bases for V and 6 bases for J; bases not matched to a gene: 11. Germline-derived CDR1 and CDR2 are MNHNS and SASEGT. The CDR3 has 17 residues. The CDR3 sequence is CASSDSFYRGRPGELFF. CDR3 nucleotide sequence: TGTGCCAGCAGTGACAGTTTTTACAGGGGGCGTCCCGGGGAGCTGTTTTTT.

The chain couples TRBV5-6 to TRBJ1-1; no firm D call. Per the germline V gene, CDR1 is SGHDT and CDR2 is YYEEEE. V lost 0 bases, J lost 8 bases, and 11 bases lay in between. The CDR3 has 13 residues. DNA for the CDR3: TGTGCCAGCAGCTTGGATCGGTCTTCCGAAGCTTTCTTT. Encoded protein: CASSLDRSSEAFF. The entire variable domain, with the rest obtained from reference TRBV5-6 and TRBJ1-1, is as follows: DAGVTQSPTHLIKTRGQQVTLRCSPKSGHDTVSWYQQALGQGPQFIFQYYEEEERQRGNFPDRFSGHQFPNYSSELNVNALLLGDSALYLCASSLDRSSEAFFGQGTRLTVV.

The rearrangement uses TRBV6-1 and TRBJ1-5; D call uncertain. V dropped 3 bases and J dropped 7 bases, with 7 bases sitting between them. The CDR3 sequence is 12 residues long. Germline values: CDR1 MNHNS, CDR2 SASEGT. This CDR3 is CASSDLLQPQHF. CDR3 nucleotide sequence: TGTGCCAGCAGTGACCTACTACAGCCCCAGCATTTT.

This chain connects TRBV12-5 to TRBJ1-1; no firm D call. V lost 0 bases to trimming and J lost 4 bases, with 12 bases between them. CDR1 is LGHNT and CDR2 is FRNRAP in the germline V gene. CDR3 length: 15 residues. The chain's CDR3 is CASGLVLGRRTEAFF. The CDR3 nucleotides read TGTGCTAGTGGTTTGGTACTAGGACGGCGCACTGAAGCTTTCTTT. Using reference TRBV12-5 and TRBJ1-1 for the parts outside the CDR3, the full variable domain is DARVTQTPRHKVTEMGQEVTMRCQPILGHNTVFWYRQTMMQGLELLAYFRNRAPLDDSGMPKDRFSAEMPDATLATLKIQPSEPRDSAVYFCASGLVLGRRTEAFFGQGTRLTVV.

DNA of the CDR3: TGCGCCAGCGGGGGGACTAGCGGGAGGAGCACAGATACGCAGTATTTT. It codes for CASGGTSGRSTDTQYF. The chain employs TRBV5-1 and TRBJ2-3, with TRBD2 identical over 15 bases. Germline values: CDR1 SGHRS, CDR2 YFSETQ. The CDR3 is made up of 16 amino acids. The V and J ends lost 7 bases and 0 bases, in that order; junction bases with no gene match: 3.

The genes are TRBV5-1 and TRBJ2-5, with 7 bases fitting TRBD2. Germline CDR1 reads SGHRS; CDR2 reads YFSETQ. The J segment lost 2 bases and the V segment lost 2 bases, leaving 3 bases of the junction unmatched. The CDR3 has 14 amino acids. The CDR3 sequence: CASSFQAGQETQYF. The CDR3 DNA sequence: TGCGCCAGCAGCTTTCAAGCGGGGCAAGAGACCCAGTACTTC. Filled out from reference TRBV5-1 and TRBJ2-5, the complete variable domain reads KAGVTQTPRYLIKTRGQQVTLSCSPISGHRSVSWYQQTPGQGLQFLFEYFSETQRNKGNFPGRFSGRQFSNSRSEMNVSTLELGDSALYLCASSFQAGQETQYFGPGTRLLVL.

The chain couples TRBV5-4 to TRBJ2-2, with 9 bases identical to TRBD1. Germline V gives CDR1 SGHNT, CDR2 YYREEE (reference sequence). V shed 2 bases and J 4 bases; nucleotides not matched to a gene: 3. The CDR3 is 15 residues long. DNA of the CDR3: TGTGCCAGCAGCTTCACGACAGGGGGCACCGGGGAGCTGTTTTTT. Translation gives CASSFTTGGTGELFF.

This chain joins TRBV5-1 and TRBJ2-3; D might be TRBD2 (5 bases). CDR3 length: 15 amino acids. Trimming took 3 bases from V and 2 from J, leaving 13 bases between them. Germline loops: CDR1 SGHRS, CDR2 YFSETQ. This CDR3 reads CASSSLADHTDTQYF. The CDR3 coding sequence is TGCGCCAGCAGCTCCCTAGCCGACCACACAGATACGCAGTATTTT. Variable domain in full (rest from reference TRBV5-1 and TRBJ2-3): KAGVTQTPRYLIKTRGQQVTLSCSPISGHRSVSWYQQTPGQGLQFLFEYFSETQRNKGNFPGRFSGRQFSNSRSEMNVSTLELGDSALYLCASSSLADHTDTQYFGPGTRLTVL.

The CDR3 region is CASSLTGERETQYF. CDR3 bases: TGCGCCAGCAGCTTGACAGGCGAACGAGAGACCCAGTACTTC. The chain joins TRBV5-1 to TRBJ2-5; a possible D gene is TRBD1 (5 bases). With 1 base removed from V and 4 bases from J, the gap between germline ends came to 11 bases. This CDR3 is built from 14 residues. Germline assignment: CDR1 SGHRS and CDR2 YFSETQ.

The genes are TRBV4-1 and TRBJ1-3; 11 bases agree with TRBD1. The CDR3 spans 18 residues. V trimming: 2 bases; J trimming: 0 bases; junction bases outside the gene matches: 6. Germline V gene sequence: CDR1 MGHRA, CDR2 YSYEKL. Here the CDR3 reads CASSQKPGQGVSGNTIYF. The CDR3 DNA follows: TGCGCCAGCAGCCAAAAACCGGGACAGGGGGTCTCTGGAAACACCATATATTTT.

The rearrangement uses TRBV15 and TRBJ1-5; 9 positions agree with TRBD1. The CDR3 is 16 amino acids. Germline values: CDR1 LNHNV, CDR2 YYDKDF (reference sequence). The trim removed 0 bases at V and 7 bases at J, leaving 7 bases unmatched. CDR3 bases: TGTGCCACCAGCAGAGATGGGACAGGGTTTGAGCAGCCCCAGCATTTT. Protein sequence: CATSRDGTGFEQPQHF.